Here is one T cell receptor beta chain with its context. CDR1 is MNHEY, CDR2 SVGAGI, per germline. The CDR3 is made up of 15 amino acids. The ends were cut back, 6 bases at V and 0 bases at J, with 15 bases in the middle. These data come from a study of control samples from healthy donors and cancer patients. Profiling relied on immunoSEQ multiplex PCR, and the TCRdb table lists in-frame clones only, not all of them. The table lists under 200,000 clones, roughly 95% of them singletons. The clonotype was recovered from a woman aged 55-69 years in good health. V usage is TRBV6-5 and J usage is TRBJ2-7, with D perhaps TRBD1 (6 bases). Sequencing used blood. The CDR3 nucleotides read TGTGCCAGCAGGACCCTCGGGACATCCTCCTACGAGCAGTACTTC. It specifies CASRTLGTSSYEQYF.